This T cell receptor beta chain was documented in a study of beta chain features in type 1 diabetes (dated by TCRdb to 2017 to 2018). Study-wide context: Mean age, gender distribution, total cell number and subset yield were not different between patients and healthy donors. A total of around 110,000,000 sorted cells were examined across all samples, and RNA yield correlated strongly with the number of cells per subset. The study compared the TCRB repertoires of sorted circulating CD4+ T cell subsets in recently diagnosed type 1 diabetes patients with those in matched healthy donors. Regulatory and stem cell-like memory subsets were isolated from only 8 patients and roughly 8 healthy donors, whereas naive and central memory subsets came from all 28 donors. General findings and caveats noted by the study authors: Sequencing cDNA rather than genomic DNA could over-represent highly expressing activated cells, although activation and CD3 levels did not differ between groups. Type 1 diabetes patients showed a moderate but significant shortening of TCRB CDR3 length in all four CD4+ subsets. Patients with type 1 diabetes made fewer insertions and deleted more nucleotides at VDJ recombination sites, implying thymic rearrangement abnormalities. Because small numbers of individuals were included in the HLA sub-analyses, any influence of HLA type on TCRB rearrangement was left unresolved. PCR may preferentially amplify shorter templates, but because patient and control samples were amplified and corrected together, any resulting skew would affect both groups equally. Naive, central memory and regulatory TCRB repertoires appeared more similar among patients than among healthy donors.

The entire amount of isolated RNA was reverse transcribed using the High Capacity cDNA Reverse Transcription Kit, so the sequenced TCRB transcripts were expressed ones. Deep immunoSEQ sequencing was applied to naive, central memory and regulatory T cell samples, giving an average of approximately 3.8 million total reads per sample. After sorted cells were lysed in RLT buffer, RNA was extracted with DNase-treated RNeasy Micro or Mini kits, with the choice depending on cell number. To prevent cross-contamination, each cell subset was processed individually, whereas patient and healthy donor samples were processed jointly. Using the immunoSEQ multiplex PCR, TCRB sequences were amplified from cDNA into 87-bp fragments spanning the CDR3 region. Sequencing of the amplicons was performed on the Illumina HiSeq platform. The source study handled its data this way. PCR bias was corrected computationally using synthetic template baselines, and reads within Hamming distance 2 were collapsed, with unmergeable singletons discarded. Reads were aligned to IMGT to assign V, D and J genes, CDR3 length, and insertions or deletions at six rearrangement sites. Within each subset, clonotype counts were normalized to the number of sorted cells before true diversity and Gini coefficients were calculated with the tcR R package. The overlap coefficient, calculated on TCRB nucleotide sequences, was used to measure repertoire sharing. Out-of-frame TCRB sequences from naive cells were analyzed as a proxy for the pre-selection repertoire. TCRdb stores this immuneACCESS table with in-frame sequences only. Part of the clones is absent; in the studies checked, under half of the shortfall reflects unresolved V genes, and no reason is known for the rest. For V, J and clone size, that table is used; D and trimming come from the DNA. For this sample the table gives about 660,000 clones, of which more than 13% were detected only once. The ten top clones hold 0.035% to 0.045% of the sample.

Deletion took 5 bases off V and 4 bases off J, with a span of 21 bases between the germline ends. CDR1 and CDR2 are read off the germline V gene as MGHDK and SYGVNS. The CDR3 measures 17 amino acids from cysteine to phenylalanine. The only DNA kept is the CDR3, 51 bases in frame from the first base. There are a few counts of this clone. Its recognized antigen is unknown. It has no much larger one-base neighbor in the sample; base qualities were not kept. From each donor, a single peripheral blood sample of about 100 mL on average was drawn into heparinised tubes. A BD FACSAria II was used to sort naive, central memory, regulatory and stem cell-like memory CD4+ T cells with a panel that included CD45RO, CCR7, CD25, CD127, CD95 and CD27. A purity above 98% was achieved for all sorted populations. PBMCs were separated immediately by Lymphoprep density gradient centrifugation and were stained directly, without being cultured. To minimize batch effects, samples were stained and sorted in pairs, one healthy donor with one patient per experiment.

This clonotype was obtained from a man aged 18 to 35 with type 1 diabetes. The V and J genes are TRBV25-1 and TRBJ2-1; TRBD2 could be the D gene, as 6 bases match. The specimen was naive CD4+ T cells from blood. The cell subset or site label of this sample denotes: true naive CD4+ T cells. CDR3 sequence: CASSSSTGTFPYNEQFF. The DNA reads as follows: TGTGCCAGCAGTTCATCAACGGGGACTTTCCCTTACAATGAGCAGTTCTTC.